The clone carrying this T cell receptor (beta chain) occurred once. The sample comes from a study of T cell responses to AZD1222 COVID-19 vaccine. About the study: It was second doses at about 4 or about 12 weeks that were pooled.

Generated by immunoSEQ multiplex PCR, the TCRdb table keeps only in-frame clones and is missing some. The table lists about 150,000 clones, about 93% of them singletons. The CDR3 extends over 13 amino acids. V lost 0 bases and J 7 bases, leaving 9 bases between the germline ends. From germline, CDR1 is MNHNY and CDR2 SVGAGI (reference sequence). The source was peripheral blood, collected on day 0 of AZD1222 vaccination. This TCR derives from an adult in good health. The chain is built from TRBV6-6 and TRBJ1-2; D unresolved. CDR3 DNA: TGTGCCAGCAGTTACTCGGAATCGGGTGGCTACACCTTC. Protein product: CASSYSESGGYTF.